The source of this TCR beta chain is a study of shared clonotypes between healthy human individuals. Germline CDR1 SQVTM, CDR2 ANQGSEA. The CDR3 contains 13 residues. The V end was cut by 3 bases, the J end by 0 bases, with 8 bases between. Data came from immunoSEQ multiplex PCR; TCRdb stores just in-frame clones and leaves some out. The data show about 2.4 million clones, over 85% seen once. This TCR was sampled from a man aged 18 to 35 in good health. Some clones in this sample may be carry-over from other donors' samples. This chain joins TRBV29-1 and TRBJ1-1; a possible D gene is TRBD1 (5 bases). Sequenced input: naive CD4+ T cells from PBMCs. Subset reported: CD45RA+ positively selected. This CDR3 is CSVDWGLNTEAFF. The CDR3 DNA reads TGCAGCGTTGATTGGGGCTTGAACACTGAAGCTTTCTTT.